This T cell receptor (beta chain) was captured in a study of OX40 agonist ivuxolimab in advanced cancers. Across the study: The study enrolled dose-escalation patients with hepatocellular carcinoma, melanoma, renal cell or head and neck cancer. Study-level points and caveats: Relative to CD4+ cells, CD8+ T cells on average had more expanded clones. Patients with a partial response at 0.1-3.0 mg/kg had among the lowest clonal expansion.

Sequencing used immunoSEQ multiplex PCR; TCRdb keeps in-frame clones, though not all of them. The data show roughly 45,000 clones, with roughly 85% seen just once and roughly 3.3% held by the top ten. About this clone: Its matching antigen is unknown.

V lost 5 bases and J 5 bases, leaving 13 bases between the germline ends. The CDR3 extends over 14 amino acids. From germline, CDR1 is MNHNS and CDR2 SASEGT. The chain combines TRBV6-1 with TRBJ2-1; perhaps TRBD2 as D (6 bases). This clonotype was sampled from an adult with an advanced solid tumor such as melanoma, head and neck, liver or kidney cancer. This sample comprised CD4+ or CD8+ T cells sorted from blood, obtained in a trial of the OX40 agonist ivuxolimab. This CDR3 reads CASSLGGYNNEQFF. The CDR3 nucleotides read TGTGCCAGCAGTTTGGGGGGTTACAACAATGAGCAGTTCTTC.